The T cell receptor (beta chain) described here comes from a study of OX40 agonist ivuxolimab in advanced cancers. Across the study: With a range of about 23 to 85, age averaged approximately 64 years, and roughly 80% were male. Allowance was made for prior anti-PD-1, anti-PD-L1 or anti-CTLA-4 therapy, and about 40% had some.

The length of the CDR3 is 14 residues. V lost 9 bases, J lost 12 bases, and 9 bases stayed unmatched. Germline V CDR1 and CDR2: LNHDA, SQIVND (reference sequence). Autoimmune disease history or systemic immunosuppression was exclusionary. To note about this clone: Its antigen is currently unknown.

Study-level findings and limits: Individuals who were partial responders at 0.1-3.0 mg/kg had clonal expansion that ranked among the lowest.

Sequenced by immunoSEQ multiplex PCR; TCRdb stores in-frame clones only, minus some. The table records approximately 70,000 clones, approximately 84% of them present only once. The sample consisted of CD4+ or CD8+ T cells sorted from blood, taken in a trial of the OX40 agonist ivuxolimab. This sequence was found in an adult with an advanced solid tumor such as melanoma, head and neck, liver or kidney cancer. The chain links TRBV19 to TRBJ2-6; 12 positions agree with TRBD2. CDR3 nucleotides: TGTGCCAGCCTACTAGCGGGGGGAGGAGGCGTCCTGACTTTC. This sequence encodes CASLLAGGGGVLTF.